This T cell receptor beta chain derives from a study of shared clonotypes between healthy human individuals. Across the study: The donor group consisted of a couple of women and a few men, aged 18 to 49. Study conclusions and caveats: Only blood samples were collected, and tissue repertoires likely differ.

A deep-level run was used for the assay. This table comes from immunoSEQ multiplex PCR, and its TCRdb copy is limited to in-frame clones, with some not included. This sample carries almost 750,000 clones, 72% of them seen once, and the ten largest clones take roughly 1.8%. As for this clone: Antigen specificity is unknown.

CD45RA-negative memory and CD45RA+ naive subsets were split from the CD4+ cells. The receptor's source is a woman aged 25-40 years in good health. Sequencing was done on a sample of memory CD4+ T cells sorted from blood. The subset here: CD45RA-negative fraction.

The DNA of the CDR3 is TGTGCCAGCAGTTCACGGACAGTCTCGGGTTCCGGGGAGCTGTTTTTT. Its translation: CASSSRTVSGSGELFF. The genes are TRBV13 and TRBJ2-2, with D possibly TRBD1 on 6 matching bases. Germline values: CDR1 PRHDT, CDR2 FYEKMQ (reference sequence). Trimming removed 6 bases from V and 6 bases from J, with 20 bases in between. The CDR3 has 16 residues.